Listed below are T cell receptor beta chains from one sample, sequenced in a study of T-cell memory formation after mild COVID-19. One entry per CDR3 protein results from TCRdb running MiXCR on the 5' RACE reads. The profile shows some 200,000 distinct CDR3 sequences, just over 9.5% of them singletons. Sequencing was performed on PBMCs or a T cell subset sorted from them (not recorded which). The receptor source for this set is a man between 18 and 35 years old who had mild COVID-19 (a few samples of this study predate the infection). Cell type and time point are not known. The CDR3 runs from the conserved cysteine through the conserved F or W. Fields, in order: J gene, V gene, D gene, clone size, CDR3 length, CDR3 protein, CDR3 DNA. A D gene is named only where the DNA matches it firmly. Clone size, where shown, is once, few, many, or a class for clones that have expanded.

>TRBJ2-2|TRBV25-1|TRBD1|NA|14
CASSRTGWAGELFF
TGTGCCAGCAGTCGGACAGGGTGGGCCGGGGAGCTGTTTTTT
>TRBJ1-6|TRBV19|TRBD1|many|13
CASSQTGESPLHF
TGTGCCAGTAGCCAGACAGGGGAATCACCCCTCCACTTT
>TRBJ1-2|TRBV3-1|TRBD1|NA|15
CASSQYRGQVYGYTF
TGTGCCAGCAGCCAATACAGGGGACAGGTCTATGGCTACACCTTC
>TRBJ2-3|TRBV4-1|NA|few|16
CASSHPGRQGPDTQYF
TGCGCCAGCAGCCACCCTGGGAGGCAGGGGCCAGATACGCAGTATTTT
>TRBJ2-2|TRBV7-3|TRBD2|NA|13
CASRGGDTGELFF
TGTGCCAGCAGGGGGGGGGACACCGGGGAGCTGTTTTTT
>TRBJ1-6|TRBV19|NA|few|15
CASSIQTMDNSPLHF
TGTGCCAGTAGTATCCAGACGATGGATAATTCACCCCTCCACTTT
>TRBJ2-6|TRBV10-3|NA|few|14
CAISVGSGANVLTF
TGTGCCATCAGTGTGGGCTCTGGGGCCAACGTCCTGACTTTC
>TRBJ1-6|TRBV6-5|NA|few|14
CASTDRDYNSPLHF
TGTGCCAGCACCGACAGAGACTATAATTCACCCCTCCACTTT
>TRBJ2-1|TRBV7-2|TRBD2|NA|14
CASSTSSGDNEQFF
TGTGCCAGCAGCACCTCTAGCGGGGACAATGAGCAGTTCTTC
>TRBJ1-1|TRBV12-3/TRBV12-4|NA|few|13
CASSLLDYTEAFF
TGTGCCAGCAGTTTGCTCGATTACACTGAAGCTTTCTTT
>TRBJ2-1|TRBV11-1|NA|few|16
CASSSLEVIDRNEQFF
TGTGCCAGCAGCTCCCTGGAAGTGATAGACCGCAATGAGCAGTTCTTC